The 30 T cell receptor beta chains below come from one sample, sequenced in a study of CXCR3-negative and CXCR3-positive naive CD8 T cells. General study points: Higher TRB CDR3 hydrophobicity marked CXCR3-positive naive cells relative to CXCR3-negative naive cells.

No antigen has been identified for these receptors. The study made its TRB cDNA libraries by 5' RACE, adding UMI labels. Following a re-call of the 5' RACE reads, TCRdb has one entry per CDR3 protein and lacks DNA. This sample's table has about 150,000 distinct CDR3 sequences. The material sequenced was naive CXCR3+ CD8+ T cells from blood. The subset was: CD45RO-CCR7+CD27+CD95- naive CD8+ T cells expressing CXCR3 (TNR3+). These receptor sequences come from a human donor in good health. Some clones in this sample may be carry-over from other donors' samples.

This sequence joins TRBV2 and TRBJ1-2. Germline CDR1 reads SNHLY; CDR2 reads FYNNEI. This CDR3 has 12 amino acids. CDR3 in amino acids: CASSEGSHGYTF.

CDR3 protein: CASSQELRVHHNQPQHF. The rearrangement links TRBV14 to TRBJ1-5; TCRdb's D gene call, TRBD1, goes unchecked for lack of DNA. The CDR3 has 17 amino acids. Germline-derived CDR1 and CDR2 are SGHDN and FVKESK.

The chain links TRBV2 to TRBJ2-7; without DNA, the TCRdb call of TRBD2 cannot be checked. This CDR3 is 14 amino acids long. Germline CDR1 reads SNHLY; CDR2 reads FYNNEI. The CDR3 sequence is CASSEGDYSYEQYF.

CDR3 loop: CASSSPEGGKLFF. The chain links TRBV11-3 to TRBJ1-4. The CDR3 runs 13 residues. Germline V gene sequence: CDR1 SGHNT, CDR2 YENEEA. Drawing the rest from reference TRBV11-3 and TRBJ1-4, the complete variable domain is EAGVVQSPRYKIIEKKQPVAFWCNPISGHNTLYWYLQNLGQGPELLIRYENEEAVDDSQLPKDRFSAERLKGVDSTLKIQPAELGDSAVYLCASSSPEGGKLFFGSGTQLSVL.

The chain combines TRBV7-9 with TRBJ2-2. The germline CDR1 and CDR2 sequences are SEHNR and FQNEAQ (reference sequence). The CDR3 consists of 14 residues. The CDR3 sequence: CASPARAGTGELFF. Filled out from reference TRBV7-9 and TRBJ2-2, the complete variable domain reads DTGVSQNPRHKITKRGQNVTFRCDPISEHNRLYWYRQTLGQGPEFLTYFQNEAQLEKSRLLSDRFSAERPKGSFSTLEIQRTEQGDSAMYLCASPARAGTGELFFGEGSRLTVL.

The rearrangement joins TRBV5-6 to TRBJ2-7; no DNA is available, so the TRBD1 call from TCRdb remains unchecked. The CDR3 totals 15 residues. The germline CDR1 and CDR2 sequences are SGHDT and YYEEEE. This CDR3 is CASSFTQGLAYEQYF.

This chain connects TRBV7-8 to TRBJ1-1. This CDR3 contains 16 residues. Germline V gene lookup returns CDR1 SGHVS and CDR2 FQNEAQ. CDR3 sequence reads: CASSPRRREWDTEAFF.

This chain connects TRBV9 to TRBJ2-7; the D call of TRBD2 rests on TCRdb alone, since no DNA is present to check it. The CDR3 sequence is 15 residues long. The germline V gene has CDR1 SGDLS and CDR2 YYNGEE. The CDR3 region is CASSVGSGSSYEQYF.

This chain uses TRBV5-1 with TRBJ2-7; TCRdb's D gene call, TRBD2, goes unchecked for lack of DNA. The CDR3 spans 16 residues. Germline CDR1 is SGHRS and CDR2 is YFSETQ. CDR3: CASTNRDSSWDYEQYF.

The CDR3 is CASSLLKVSSYNEQFF. This chain connects TRBV28 to TRBJ2-1. The CDR3 is made up of 16 amino acids. Germline lookup yields CDR1 MDHEN and CDR2 SYDVKM. Using reference TRBV28 and TRBJ2-1 for the parts outside the CDR3, the full variable domain is DVKVTQSSRYLVKRTGEKVFLECVQDMDHENMFWYRQDPGLGLRLIYFSYDVKMKEKGDIPEGYSVSREKKERFSLILESASTNQTSMYLCASSLLKVSSYNEQFFGPGTRLTVL.

This CDR3 reads CASSADSGGGDEQFF. This chain joins TRBV11-2 and TRBJ2-1; TCRdb proposes TRBD2, but this gene call is untestable without DNA. CDR3 length equals 15 residues. Looked up from germline, CDR1 is SGHAT and CDR2 is FQNNGV.

V is TRBV10-3 and J is TRBJ2-3; TCRdb lists TRBD2, though no DNA is available to test this call. Germline CDR1 ENHRY, CDR2 SYGVKD. CDR3 length equals 13 residues. The CDR3 loop is CAITSSQKDTQYF.

The chain has TRBV7-9 and TRBJ2-1; the D call from TCRdb, TRBD1, cannot be confirmed without DNA. The length of the CDR3 is 16 residues. CDR1 is SEHNR, CDR2 FQNEAQ, per germline (reference sequence). The CDR3 loop reads CASSWGGTEYYNEQFF.

The rearrangement joins TRBV11-3 to TRBJ2-7; TCRdb picks TRBD2, but there is no DNA to check that call. The CDR3 is 19 residues long. Germline-derived CDR1 and CDR2 are SGHNT and YENEEA. CDR3 sequence: CASSFKKLRTSSYSYEQYF.

The chain joins TRBV19 to TRBJ1-1; without DNA, the TCRdb call of TRBD1 cannot be checked. Germline lookup yields CDR1 LNHDA and CDR2 SQIVND (reference sequence). The CDR3 is made up of 15 amino acids. CDR3 residues: CASSILWAGETEAFF.

The J gene is TRBJ2-1, the V gene TRBV7-8. Germline loops: CDR1 SGHVS, CDR2 FQNEAQ. CDR3 size: 13 residues. The CDR3 here is CASSLEIAWEQFF.

This chain links TRBV4-1 with TRBJ2-2; checking the TCRdb D call of TRBD2 is not possible without DNA. Germline V gene data show CDR1 as MGHRA and CDR2 as YSYEKL. The CDR3 runs 18 residues. The CDR3 protein is CASSPTPPGTIVAGELFF.

The chain carries TRBV3-1 and TRBJ2-4. The CDR3 spans 14 residues. The germline V gene encodes CDR1 LGHDT and CDR2 YNNKEL (reference sequence). CDR3 residues: CASSQDPSWDFQYF. The entire variable domain, with the rest obtained from reference TRBV3-1 and TRBJ2-4, is as follows: DTAVSQTPKYLVTQMGNDKSIKCEQNLGHDTMYWYKQDSKKFLKIMFSYNNKELIINETVPNRFSPKSPDKAHLNLHINSLELGDSAVYFCASSQDPSWDFQYFGAGTRLSVL.

This chain connects TRBV5-1 to TRBJ2-7; the D gene TCRdb calls, TRBD1, cannot be checked with no DNA. The CDR3 runs 15 residues. From germline, CDR1 is SGHRS and CDR2 YFSETQ. CDR3 in amino acids: CASSIGWTDPYEQYF.

This sequence joins TRBV25-1 and TRBJ2-3; absent DNA, TCRdb's TRBD1 call cannot be checked. The germline V gene has CDR1 MGHDK and CDR2 SYGVNS. This CDR3 contains 16 residues. The CDR3: CASSEIWGESTDTQYF.

The rearrangement uses TRBV28 and TRBJ1-2; there is no DNA to check the TCRdb D call of TRBD1. Germline V gives CDR1 MDHEN, CDR2 SYDVKM. The CDR3 runs to 12 residues. The CDR3 loop is CASSTGTTEYTF.

The V and J genes are TRBV20-1 and TRBJ2-7; the D gene TCRdb calls, TRBD1, cannot be checked with no DNA. This CDR3 region has 12 residues. The germline V gene encodes CDR1 DFQATT and CDR2 SNEGSKA (reference sequence). CDR3 region: CSARAGSYEQYF.

The chain couples TRBV14 to TRBJ2-2. The CDR3 is 15 amino acids. Germline CDR1 is SGHDN and CDR2 is FVKESK. CDR3 amino acids: CASSQGVANTGELFF.

The CDR3 reads CSASKPGLAVRFSEGDTQYF. This chain uses TRBV20-1 with TRBJ2-3; TCRdb lists TRBD2, though no DNA is available to test this call. The CDR3 is 20 residues long. CDR1 and CDR2 from the germline V gene are DFQATT and SNEGSKA (reference sequence).

The CDR3 sequence: CSVDLGASTDTQYF. The rearrangement uses TRBV29-1 and TRBJ2-3. Germline V gives CDR1 SQVTM, CDR2 ANQGSEA. This CDR3 is 14 amino acids long.

V gene TRBV28 combines with J gene TRBJ2-4; TCRdb selects TRBD1, and the lack of DNA leaves this call unchecked. Per germline, CDR1 MDHEN and CDR2 SYDVKM. The CDR3 has 14 amino acids. The CDR3: CASSDRVSKGSQYF.

The chain has TRBV29-1 and TRBJ1-2. The CDR3 consists of 14 residues. In germline, CDR1 is SQVTM, CDR2 ANQGSEA. CDR3: CSVEGHTANYGYTF.

The J gene is TRBJ2-7, the V gene TRBV7-2. This CDR3 has 14 amino acids. CDR1 and CDR2 from the germline V gene are SGHTA and FQGNSA. CDR3: CASSTAGGPYEQYF.

The V gene is TRBV14, the J gene TRBJ2-3; TCRdb gives TRBD1 as the D gene, but with no DNA this cannot be confirmed. Germline loops: CDR1 SGHDN, CDR2 FVKESK. There are 17 residues in the CDR3. The CDR3 is CASSQGWTGPHSSTQYF.

The chain employs TRBV7-9 and TRBJ2-7; no DNA is available, so the TRBD1 call from TCRdb remains unchecked. Germline CDR1 SEHNR, CDR2 FQNEAQ (reference sequence). The CDR3 length is 16 residues. The CDR3 sequence is CASSGPDAGASYEQYF.